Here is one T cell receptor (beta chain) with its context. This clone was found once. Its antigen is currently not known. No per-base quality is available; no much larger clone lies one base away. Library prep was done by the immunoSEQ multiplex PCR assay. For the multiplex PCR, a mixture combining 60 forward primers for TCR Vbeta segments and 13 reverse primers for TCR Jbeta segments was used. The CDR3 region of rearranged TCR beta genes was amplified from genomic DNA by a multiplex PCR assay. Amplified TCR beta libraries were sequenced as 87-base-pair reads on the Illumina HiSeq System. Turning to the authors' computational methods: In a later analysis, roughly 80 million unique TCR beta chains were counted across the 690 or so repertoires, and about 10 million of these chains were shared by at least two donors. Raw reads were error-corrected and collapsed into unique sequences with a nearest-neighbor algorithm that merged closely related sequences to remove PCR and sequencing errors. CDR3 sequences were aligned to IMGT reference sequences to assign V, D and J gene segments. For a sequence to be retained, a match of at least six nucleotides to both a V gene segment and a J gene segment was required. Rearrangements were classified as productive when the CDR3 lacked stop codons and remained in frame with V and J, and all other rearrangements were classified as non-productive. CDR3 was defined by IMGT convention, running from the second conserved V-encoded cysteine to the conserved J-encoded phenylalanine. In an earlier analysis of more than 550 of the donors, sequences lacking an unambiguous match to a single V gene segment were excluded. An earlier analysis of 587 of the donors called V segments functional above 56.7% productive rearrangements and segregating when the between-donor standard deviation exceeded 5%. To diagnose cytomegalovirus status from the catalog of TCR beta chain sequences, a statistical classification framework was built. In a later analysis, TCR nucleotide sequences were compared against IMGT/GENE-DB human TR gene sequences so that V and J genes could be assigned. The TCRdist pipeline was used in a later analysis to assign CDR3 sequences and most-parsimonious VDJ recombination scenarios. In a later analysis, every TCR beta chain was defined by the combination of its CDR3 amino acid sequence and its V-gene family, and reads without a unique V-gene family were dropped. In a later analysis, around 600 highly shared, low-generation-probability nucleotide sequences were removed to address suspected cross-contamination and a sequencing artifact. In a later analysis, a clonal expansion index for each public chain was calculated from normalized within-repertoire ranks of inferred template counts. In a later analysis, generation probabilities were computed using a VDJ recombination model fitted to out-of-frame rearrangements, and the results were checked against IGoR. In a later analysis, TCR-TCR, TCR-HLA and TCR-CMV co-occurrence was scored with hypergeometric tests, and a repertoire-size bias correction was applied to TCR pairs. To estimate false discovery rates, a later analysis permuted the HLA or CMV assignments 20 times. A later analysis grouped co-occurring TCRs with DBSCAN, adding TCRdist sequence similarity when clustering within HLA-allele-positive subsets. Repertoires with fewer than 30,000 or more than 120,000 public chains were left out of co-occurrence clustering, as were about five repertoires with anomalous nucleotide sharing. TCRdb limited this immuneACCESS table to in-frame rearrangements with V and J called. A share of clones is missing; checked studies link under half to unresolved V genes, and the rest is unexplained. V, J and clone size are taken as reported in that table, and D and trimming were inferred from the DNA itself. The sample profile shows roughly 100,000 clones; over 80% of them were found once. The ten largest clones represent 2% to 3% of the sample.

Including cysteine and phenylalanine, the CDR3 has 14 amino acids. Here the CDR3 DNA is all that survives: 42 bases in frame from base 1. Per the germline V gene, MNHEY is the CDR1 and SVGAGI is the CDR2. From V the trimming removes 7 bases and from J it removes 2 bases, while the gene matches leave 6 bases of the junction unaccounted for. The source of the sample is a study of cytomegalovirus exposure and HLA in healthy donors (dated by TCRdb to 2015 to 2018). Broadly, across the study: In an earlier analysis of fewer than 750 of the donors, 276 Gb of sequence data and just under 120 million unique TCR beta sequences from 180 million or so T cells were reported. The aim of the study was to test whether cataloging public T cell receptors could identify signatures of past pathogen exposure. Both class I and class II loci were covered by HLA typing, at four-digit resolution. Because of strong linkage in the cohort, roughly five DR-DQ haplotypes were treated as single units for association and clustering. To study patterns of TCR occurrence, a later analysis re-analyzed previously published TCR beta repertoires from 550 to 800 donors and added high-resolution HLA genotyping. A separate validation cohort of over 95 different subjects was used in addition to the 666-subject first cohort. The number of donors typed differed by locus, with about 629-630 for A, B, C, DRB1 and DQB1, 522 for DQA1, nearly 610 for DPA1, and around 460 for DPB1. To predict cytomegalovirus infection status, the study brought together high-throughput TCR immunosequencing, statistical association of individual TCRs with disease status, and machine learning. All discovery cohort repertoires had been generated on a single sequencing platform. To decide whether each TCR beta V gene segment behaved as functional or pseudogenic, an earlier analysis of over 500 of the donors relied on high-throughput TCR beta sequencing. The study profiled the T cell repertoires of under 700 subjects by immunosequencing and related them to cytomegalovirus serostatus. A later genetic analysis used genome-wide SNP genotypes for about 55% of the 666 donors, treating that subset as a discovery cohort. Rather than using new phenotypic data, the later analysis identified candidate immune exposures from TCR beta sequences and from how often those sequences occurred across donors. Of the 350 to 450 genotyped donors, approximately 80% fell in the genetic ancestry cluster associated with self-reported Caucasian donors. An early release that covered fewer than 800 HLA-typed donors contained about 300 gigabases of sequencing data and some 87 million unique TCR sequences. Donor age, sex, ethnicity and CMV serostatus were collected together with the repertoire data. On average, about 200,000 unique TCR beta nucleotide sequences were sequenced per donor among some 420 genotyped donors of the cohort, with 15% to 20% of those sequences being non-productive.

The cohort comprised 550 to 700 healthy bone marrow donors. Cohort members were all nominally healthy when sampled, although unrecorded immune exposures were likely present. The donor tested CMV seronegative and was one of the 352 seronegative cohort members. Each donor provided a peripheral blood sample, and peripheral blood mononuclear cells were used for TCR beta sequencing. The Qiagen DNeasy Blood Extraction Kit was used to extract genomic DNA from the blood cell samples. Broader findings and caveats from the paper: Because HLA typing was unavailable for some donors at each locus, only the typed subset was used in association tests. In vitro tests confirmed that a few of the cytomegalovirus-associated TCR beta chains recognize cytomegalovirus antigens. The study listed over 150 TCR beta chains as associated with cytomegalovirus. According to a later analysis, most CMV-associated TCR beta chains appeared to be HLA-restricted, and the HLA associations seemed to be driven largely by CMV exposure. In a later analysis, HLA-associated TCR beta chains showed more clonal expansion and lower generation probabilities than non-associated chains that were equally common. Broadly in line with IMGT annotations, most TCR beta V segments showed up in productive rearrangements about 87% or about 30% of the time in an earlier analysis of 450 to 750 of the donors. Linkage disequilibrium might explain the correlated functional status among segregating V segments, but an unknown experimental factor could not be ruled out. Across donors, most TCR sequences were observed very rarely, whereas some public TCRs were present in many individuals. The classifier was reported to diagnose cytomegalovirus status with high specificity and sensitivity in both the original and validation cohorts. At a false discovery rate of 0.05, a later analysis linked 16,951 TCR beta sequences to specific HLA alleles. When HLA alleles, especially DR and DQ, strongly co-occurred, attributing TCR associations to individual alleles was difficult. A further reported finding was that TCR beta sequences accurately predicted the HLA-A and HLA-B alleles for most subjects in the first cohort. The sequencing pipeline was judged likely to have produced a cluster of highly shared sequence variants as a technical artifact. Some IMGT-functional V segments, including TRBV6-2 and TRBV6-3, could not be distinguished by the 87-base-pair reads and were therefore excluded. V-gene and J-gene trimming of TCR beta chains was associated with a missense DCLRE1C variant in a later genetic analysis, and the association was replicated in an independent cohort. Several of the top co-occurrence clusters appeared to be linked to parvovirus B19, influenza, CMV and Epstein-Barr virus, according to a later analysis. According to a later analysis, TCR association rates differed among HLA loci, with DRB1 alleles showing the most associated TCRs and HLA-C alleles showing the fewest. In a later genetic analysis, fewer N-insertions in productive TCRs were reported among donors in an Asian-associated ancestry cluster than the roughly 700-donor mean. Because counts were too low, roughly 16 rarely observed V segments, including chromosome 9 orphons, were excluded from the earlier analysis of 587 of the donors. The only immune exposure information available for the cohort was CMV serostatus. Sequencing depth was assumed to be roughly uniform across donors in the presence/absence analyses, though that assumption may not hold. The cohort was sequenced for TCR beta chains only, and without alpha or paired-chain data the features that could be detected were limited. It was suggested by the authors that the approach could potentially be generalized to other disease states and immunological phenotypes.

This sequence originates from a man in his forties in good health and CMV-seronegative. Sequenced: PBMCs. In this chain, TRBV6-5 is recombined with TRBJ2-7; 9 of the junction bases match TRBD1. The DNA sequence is TGTGCCAGCACCCCGACAGGGGGTGCCTACGAGCAGTACTTC. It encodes CASTPTGGAYEQYF.